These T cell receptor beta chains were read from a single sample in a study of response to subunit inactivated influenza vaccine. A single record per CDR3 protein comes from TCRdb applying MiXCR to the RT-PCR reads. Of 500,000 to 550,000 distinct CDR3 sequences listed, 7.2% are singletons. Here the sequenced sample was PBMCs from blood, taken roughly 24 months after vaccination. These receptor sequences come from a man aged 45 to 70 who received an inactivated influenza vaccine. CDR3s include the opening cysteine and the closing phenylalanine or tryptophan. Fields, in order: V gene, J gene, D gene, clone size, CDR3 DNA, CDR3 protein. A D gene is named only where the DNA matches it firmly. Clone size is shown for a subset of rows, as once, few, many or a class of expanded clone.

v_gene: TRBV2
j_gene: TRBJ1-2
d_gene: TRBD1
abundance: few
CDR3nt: TGTGCCAGCAGTGATTGGGACAGGGCTGGCTACACCTTC
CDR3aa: CASSDWDRAGYTF

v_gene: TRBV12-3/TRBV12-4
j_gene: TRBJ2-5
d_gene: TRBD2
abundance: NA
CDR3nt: TGTGCCAGCAGTATTGGGACTAGCGGATCAGAGACCCAGTACTTC
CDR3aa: CASSIGTSGSETQYF

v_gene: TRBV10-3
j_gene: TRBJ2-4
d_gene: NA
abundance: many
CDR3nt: TGTGCCATCAGTGAGTCGGTAGGGGGTATTAACATTCAGTACTTC
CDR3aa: CAISESVGGINIQYF

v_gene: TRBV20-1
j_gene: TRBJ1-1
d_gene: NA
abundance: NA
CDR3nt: TGCAGTGCTAGAGGTGGGCGGGCGAACACTGAAGCTTTCTTT
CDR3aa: CSARGGRANTEAFF

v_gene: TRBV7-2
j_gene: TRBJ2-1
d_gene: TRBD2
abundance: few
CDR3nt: TGTGCCAGCAGCTTTAGCGGGAGCCCCGGGGATGAGCAGTTCTTC
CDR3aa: CASSFSGSPGDEQFF

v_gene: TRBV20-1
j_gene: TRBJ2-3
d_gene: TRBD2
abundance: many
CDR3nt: TGCAGTGCTAGCACCGGGACTAGCATCCCCCCAGATACGCAGTATTTT
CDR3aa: CSASTGTSIPPDTQYF

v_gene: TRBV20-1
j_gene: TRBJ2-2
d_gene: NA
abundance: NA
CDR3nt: TGCAGTGCTAGAGATGGTCACACCGGGGAGCTGTTTTTT
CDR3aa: CSARDGHTGELFF

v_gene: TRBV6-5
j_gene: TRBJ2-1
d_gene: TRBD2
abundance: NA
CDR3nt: TGTGCCAGCAGTTACTCCCCTAGCGGGGGGGCCGGCAATGAGCAGTTCTTC
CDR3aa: CASSYSPSGGAGNEQFF

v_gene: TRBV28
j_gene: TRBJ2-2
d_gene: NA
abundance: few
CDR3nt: TGTGCCGGAATGAGCCTAGTCCGAAACACCGGGGAGCTGTTTTTT
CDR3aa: CAGMSLVRNTGELFF

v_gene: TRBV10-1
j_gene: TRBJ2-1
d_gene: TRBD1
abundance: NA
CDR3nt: TGCGCCAGCAGTGAGCCCACAGGGGCTGAGCAGTTCTTC
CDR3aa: CASSEPTGAEQFF

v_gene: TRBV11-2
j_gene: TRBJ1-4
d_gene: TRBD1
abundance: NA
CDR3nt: TGTGCCAGCAGGTTAGGGGGACAGATTAATGAAAAACTGTTTTTT
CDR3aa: CASRLGGQINEKLFF

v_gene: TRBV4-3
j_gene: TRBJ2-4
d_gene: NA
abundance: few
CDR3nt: TGCGCCAGCAGCCCGCCGGGATTAGCCAAAAACATTCAGTACTTC
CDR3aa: CASSPPGLAKNIQYF

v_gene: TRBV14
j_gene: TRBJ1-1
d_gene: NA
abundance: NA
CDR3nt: TGTGCCAGCAGCCATTTTTCAGTGGCAGGAAGGGTTTGGACTGAAGCTTTCTTT
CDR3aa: CASSHFSVAGRVWTEAFF

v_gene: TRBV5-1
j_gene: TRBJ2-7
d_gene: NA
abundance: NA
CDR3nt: TGCGCCAGCAGCTTGGCGGTCAATTCGCGCGGGTACGAGCAGTACTTC
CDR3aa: CASSLAVNSRGYEQYF

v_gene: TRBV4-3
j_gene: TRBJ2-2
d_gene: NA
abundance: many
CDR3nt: TGCGCCAGCAGCCAAGACCCAGACCACACCGGGGAGCTGTTTTTT
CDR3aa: CASSQDPDHTGELFF

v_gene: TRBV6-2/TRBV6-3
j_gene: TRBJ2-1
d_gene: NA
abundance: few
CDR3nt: TGTGCCAGCAGTTACAGGGCAAATGAGCAGTTCTTC
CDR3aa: CASSYRANEQFF

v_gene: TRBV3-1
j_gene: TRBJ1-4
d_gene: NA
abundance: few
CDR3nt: TGTGCCAGCAGCCAACAGGGAACTAATGAAAAACTGTTTTTT
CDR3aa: CASSQQGTNEKLFF

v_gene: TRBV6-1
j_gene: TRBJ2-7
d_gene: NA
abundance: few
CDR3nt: TGTGCCAGCAGGGGCGACAGTTCTCCCTTCTACGAGCAGTACTTC
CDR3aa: CASRGDSSPFYEQYF

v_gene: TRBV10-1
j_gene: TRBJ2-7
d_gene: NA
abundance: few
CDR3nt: TGCGCCAGCAGCGAAGAAATCTCCTACGAGCAGTACTTC
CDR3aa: CASSEEISYEQYF

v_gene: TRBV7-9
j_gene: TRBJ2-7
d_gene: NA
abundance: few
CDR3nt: TGTGCCAGCAGCGTCGGGAGTACCTACGAGCAGTACTTC
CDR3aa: CASSVGSTYEQYF

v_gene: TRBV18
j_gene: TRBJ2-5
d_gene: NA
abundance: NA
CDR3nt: TGTGCCAGCTCACCGCAATGGACAGCCCAAGAGACCCAGTACTTC
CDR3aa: CASSPQWTAQETQYF

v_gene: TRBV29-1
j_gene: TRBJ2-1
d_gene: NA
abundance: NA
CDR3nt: TGCGGAGCCGGGGTGGTGACGAGCTCCTACAATGAGCAGTTCTTC
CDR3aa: CGAGVVTSSYNEQFF